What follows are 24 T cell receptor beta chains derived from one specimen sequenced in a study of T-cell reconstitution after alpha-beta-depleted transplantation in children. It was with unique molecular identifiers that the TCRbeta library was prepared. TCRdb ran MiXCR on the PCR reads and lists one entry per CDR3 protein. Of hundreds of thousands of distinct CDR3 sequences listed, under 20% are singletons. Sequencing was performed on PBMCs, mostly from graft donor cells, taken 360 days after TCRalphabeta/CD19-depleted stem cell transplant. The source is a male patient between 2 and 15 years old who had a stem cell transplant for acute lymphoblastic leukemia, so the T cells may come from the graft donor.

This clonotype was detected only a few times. As DNA, the CDR3 is TGTGCCAGCAGTGAACTGACACCCTATAATTCACCCCTCCACTTT. Translated: CASSELTPYNSPLHF. This sequence joins TRBV6-1 and TRBJ1-6; no firm D call. The CDR3 sequence is 15 residues long. Trimming took off 2 bases at V and 2 bases at J, with 7 bases between the two ends. The germline V gene encodes CDR1 MNHNS and CDR2 SASEGT.

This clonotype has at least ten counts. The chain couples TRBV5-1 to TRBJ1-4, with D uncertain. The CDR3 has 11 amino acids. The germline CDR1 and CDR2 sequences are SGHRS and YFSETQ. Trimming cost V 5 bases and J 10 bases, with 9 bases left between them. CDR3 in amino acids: CASRPGGKLFF. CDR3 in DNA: TGCGCCAGCAGACCTGGAGGAAAACTGTTTTTT.

The CDR3, as DNA: TGCGCCAGCAGCCAAGAGCTAACGATATCCGTAGCCAAAAACATTCAGTACTTC. Residues: CASSQELTISVAKNIQYF. This chain links TRBV4-1 with TRBJ2-4; D is unresolved. The CDR3 length is 18 residues. Trimming took off 0 bases at V and 0 bases at J, with 15 bases between the two ends. Germline V gene data show CDR1 as MGHRA and CDR2 as YSYEKL.

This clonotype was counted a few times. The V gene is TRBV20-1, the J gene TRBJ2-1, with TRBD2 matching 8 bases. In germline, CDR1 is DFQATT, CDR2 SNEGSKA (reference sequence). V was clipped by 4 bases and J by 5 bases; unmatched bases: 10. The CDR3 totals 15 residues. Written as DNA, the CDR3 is TGCAGTGCTAACCCGGGCCTAGCGGGCCACAATGAGCAGTTCTTC. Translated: CSANPGLAGHNEQFF.

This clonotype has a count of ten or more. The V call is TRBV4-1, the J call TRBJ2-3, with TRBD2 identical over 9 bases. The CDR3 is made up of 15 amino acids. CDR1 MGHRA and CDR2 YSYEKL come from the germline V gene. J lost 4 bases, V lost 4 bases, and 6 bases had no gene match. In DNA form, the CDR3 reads TGCGCCAGCAGCCCGGGACTAGCATGGCCAGATACGCAGTATTTT. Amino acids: CASSPGLAWPDTQYF.

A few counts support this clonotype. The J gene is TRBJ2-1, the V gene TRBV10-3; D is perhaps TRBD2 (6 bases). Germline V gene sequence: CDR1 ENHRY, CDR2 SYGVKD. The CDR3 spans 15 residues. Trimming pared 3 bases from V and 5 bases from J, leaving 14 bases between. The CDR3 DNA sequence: TGTGCCATCAGTGACTTCGGCGGGGTAGACAATGAGCAGTTCTTC. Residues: CAISDFGGVDNEQFF.

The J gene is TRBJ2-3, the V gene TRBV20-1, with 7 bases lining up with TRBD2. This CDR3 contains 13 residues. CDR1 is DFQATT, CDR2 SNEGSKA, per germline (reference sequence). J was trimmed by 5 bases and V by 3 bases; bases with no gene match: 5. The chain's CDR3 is CSASREVVDTQYF. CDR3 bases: TGCAGTGCTAGCCGGGAGGTGGTAGATACGCAGTATTTT.

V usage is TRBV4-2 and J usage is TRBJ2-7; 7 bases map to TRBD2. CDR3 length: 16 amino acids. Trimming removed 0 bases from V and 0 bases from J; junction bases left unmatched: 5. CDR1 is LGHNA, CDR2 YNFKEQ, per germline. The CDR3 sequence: CASSQDPAGSSYEQYF. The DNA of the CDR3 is TGTGCCAGCAGCCAAGACCCAGCGGGGAGCTCCTACGAGCAGTACTTC.

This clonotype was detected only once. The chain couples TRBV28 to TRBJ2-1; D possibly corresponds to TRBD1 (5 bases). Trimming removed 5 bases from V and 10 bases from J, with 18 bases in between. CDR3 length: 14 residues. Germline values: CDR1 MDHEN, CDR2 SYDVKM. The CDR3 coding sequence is TGTGCCAGCAGTGGACAATTAGGTTCCCGAGAGCAGTTCTTC. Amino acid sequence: CASSGQLGSREQFF.

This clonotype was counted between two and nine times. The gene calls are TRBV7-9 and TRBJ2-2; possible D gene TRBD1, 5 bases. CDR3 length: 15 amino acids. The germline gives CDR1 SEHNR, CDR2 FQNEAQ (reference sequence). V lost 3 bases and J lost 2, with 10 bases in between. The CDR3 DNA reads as TGTGCCAGCAGCTTGAGCCAGGGTAACACCGGGGAGCTGTTTTTT. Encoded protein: CASSLSQGNTGELFF.

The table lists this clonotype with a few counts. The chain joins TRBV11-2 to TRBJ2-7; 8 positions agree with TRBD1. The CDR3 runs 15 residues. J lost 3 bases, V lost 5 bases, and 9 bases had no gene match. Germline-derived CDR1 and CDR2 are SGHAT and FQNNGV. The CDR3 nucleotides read TGTGCCAGCAGCAGCCCGACAGGGGCCCACTACGAGCAGTACTTC. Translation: CASSSPTGAHYEQYF.

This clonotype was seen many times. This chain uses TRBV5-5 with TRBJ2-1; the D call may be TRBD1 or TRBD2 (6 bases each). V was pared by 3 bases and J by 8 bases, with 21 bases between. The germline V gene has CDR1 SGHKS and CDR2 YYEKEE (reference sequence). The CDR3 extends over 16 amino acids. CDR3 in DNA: TGTGCCAGCAGCTGGGGGGCCCGGACTGTAGGGTATGAGCAGTTCTTC. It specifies CASSWGARTVGYEQFF. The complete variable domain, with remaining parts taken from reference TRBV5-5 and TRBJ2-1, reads DAGVTQSPTHLIKTRGQQVTLRCSPISGHKSVSWYQQVLGQGPQFIFQYYEKEERGRGNFPDRFSARQFPNYSSELNVNALLLGDSALYLCASSWGARTVGYEQFFGPGTRLTVL.

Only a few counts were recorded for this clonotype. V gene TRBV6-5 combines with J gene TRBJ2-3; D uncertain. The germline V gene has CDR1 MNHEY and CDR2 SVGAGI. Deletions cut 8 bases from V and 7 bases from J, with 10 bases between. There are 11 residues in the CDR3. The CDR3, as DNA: TGTGCCAGCGGGCGTTCGCATACGCAGTATTTT. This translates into CASGRSHTQYF.

The CDR3 sequence: CASSPGQGRWDNEQFF. The CDR3 DNA reads as TGTGCCAGCTCACCAGGACAGGGCAGGTGGGACAATGAGCAGTTCTTC. This chain links TRBV18 with TRBJ2-1; TRBD1 matches 8 bases. The CDR3 runs 16 residues. Per germline, CDR1 KGHSH and CDR2 LQKENI. V shed 2 bases, J shed 5 bases, and the junction held 8 bases outside the gene matches.

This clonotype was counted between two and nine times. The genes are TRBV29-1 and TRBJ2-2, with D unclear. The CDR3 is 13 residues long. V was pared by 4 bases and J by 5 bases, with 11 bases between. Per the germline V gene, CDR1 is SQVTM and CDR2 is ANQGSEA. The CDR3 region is CSVVGERTGELFF. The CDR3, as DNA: TGCAGCGTTGTCGGTGAAAGAACCGGGGAGCTGTTTTTT.

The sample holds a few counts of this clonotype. CDR3 in DNA: TGCAGTGCTAGCGGCACGGACAGGGACTACAATGAGCAGTTCTTC. Its translation: CSASGTDRDYNEQFF. The genes are TRBV20-1 and TRBJ2-1, with 8 bases fitting TRBD1. The germline V gene encodes CDR1 DFQATT and CDR2 SNEGSKA (reference sequence). The CDR3 length is 15 residues. The V segment lost 3 bases and the J segment 3 bases; nucleotides outside the gene matches: 7.

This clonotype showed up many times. The CDR3 bases are TGTGCCAGCACTCCTAGGATGGTCCATGAGCAGTTCTTC. It is translated as CASTPRMVHEQFF. The chain links TRBV12-3 or TRBV12-4 to TRBJ2-1, with D unresolved. This CDR3 is 13 amino acids long. The ends were cut back, 7 bases at V and 8 bases at J, with 15 bases in the middle.

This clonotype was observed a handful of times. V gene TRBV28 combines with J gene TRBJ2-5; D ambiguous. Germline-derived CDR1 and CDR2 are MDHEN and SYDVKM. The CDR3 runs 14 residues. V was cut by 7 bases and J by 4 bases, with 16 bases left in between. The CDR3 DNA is TGTGCCAGCACCACCGTGCCAAGGGCAGAGACCCAGTACTTC. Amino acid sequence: CASTTVPRAETQYF.

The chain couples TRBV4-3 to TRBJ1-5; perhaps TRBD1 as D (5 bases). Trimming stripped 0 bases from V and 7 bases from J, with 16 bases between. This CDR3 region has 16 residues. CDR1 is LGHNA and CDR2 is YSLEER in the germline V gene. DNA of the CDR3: TGCGCCAGCAGCCAAGAGGTAGGAGGGGCAGGGCAGCCCCAGCATTTT. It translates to CASSQEVGGAGQPQHF.

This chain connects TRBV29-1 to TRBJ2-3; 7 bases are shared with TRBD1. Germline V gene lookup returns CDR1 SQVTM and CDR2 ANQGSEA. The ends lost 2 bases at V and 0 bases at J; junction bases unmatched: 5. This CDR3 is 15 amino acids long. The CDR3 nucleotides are TGCAGCGTTGAACAAACAGGGGCCAGCACAGATACGCAGTATTTT. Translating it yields CSVEQTGASTDTQYF.

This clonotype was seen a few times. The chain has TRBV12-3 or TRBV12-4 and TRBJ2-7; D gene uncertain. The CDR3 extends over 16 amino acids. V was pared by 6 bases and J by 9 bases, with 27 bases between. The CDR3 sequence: CASSPRAGGPKSGQYF. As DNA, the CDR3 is TGTGCCAGCAGCCCTCGGGCTGGTGGGCCGAAATCCGGGCAGTACTTC.

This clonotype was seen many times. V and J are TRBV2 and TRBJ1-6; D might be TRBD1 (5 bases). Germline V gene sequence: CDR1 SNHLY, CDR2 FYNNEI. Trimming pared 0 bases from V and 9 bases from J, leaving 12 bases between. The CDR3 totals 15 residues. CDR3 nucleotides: TGTGCCAGCAGTGAAGCGGGCAGGGTGGGTTCACCCCTCCACTTT. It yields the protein CASSEAGRVGSPLHF.

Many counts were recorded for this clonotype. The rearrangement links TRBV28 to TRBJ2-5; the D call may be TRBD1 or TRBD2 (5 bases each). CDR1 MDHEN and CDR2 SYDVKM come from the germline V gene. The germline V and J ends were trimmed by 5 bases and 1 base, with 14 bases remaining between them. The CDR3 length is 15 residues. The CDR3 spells CASSPLPGRQETQYF. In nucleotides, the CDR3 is TGTGCCAGCAGTCCGCTTCCGGGACGCCAAGAGACCCAGTACTTC.

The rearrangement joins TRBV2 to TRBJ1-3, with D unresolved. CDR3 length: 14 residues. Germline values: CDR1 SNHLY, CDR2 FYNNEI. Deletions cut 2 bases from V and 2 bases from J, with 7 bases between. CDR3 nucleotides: TGTGCCAGCAGTGAATGGGGTCCTGGAAACACCATATATTTT. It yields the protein CASSEWGPGNTIYF.